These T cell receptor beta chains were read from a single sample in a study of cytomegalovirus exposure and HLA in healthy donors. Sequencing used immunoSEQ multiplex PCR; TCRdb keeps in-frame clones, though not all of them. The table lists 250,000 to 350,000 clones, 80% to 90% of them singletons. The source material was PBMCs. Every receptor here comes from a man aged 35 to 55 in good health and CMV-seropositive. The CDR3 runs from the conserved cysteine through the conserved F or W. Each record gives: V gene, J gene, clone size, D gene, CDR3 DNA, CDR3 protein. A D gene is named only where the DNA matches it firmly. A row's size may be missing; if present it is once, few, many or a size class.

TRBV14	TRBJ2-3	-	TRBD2	TGTGCCAGCAGCCCAGGGAGGGACTGGACGATCCGGGATACGCAGTATTTT	CASSPGRDWTIRDTQYF
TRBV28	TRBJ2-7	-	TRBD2	TGTGCCAGCACCCCTACTAGCGGGAGGGCCTACGAGCAGTACTTC	CASTPTSGRAYEQYF
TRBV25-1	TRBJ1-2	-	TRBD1	TGTGCCAGCAGTGAATTAGGCGAGACAGGGGATGGCTACACCTTC	CASSELGETGDGYTF
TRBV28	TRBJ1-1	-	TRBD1	TGTGCCAGCAGGACAGGGGGCGTCGAAGGTACTGAAGCTTTCTTT	CASRTGGVEGTEAFF
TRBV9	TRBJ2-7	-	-	TGTGCCAGCAGCGCCGGGGACATTCAATACGAGCAGTACTTC	CASSAGDIQYEQYF
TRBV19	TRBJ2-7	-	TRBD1	TGTGCCAGTAGTCCGGCCGGGACAGGGGTCTACGAGCAGTACTTC	CASSPAGTGVYEQYF
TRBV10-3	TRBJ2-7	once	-	TGTGCCATCAGTGAGTCGATGGCTAGCTACGAGCAGTACTTC	CAISESMASYEQYF
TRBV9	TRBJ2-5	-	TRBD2	TGTGCCAGCAGCGCTACTAGCGGGAGTGAAGAGACCCAGTACTTC	CASSATSGSEETQYF
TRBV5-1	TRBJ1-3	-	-	TGCGCCAGCAGCTTGGACAGACCGGGATCTGGAAACACCATATATTTT	CASSLDRPGSGNTIYF
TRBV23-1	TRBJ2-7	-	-	TGCGCCAGCAGTCCGAAGACACACTACGAGCAGTACTTC	CASSPKTHYEQYF
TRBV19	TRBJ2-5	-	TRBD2	TGTGCCAGTAGTATAGCGGGGGGGCAAGAGACCCAGTACTTC	CASSIAGGQETQYF
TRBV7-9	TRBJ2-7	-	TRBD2	TGTGCCAGCAGCCGCACTAGCGGGAGCGTCAGCTCCTACGAGCAGTACTTC	CASSRTSGSVSSYEQYF
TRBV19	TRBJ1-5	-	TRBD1	TGTGCCAGTAGTCAGGGACAGTTAGGCAATCAGCCCCAGCATTTT	CASSQGQLGNQPQHF
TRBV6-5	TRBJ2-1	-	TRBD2	TGTGCCAGCAGTTATGAGGCGGGAGCCGGGTATGAGCAGTTCTTC	CASSYEAGAGYEQFF
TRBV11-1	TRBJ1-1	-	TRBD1	TGTGCCAGCAGCCTAATGGGACAGGGGAACACTGAAGCTTTCTTT	CASSLMGQGNTEAFF
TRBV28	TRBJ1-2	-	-	TGTGCCAGCAGTGAAGGTACAGCTAACTATGGCTACACCTTC	CASSEGTANYGYTF
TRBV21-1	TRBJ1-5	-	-	TGTGCCAGCAGCAGGCCCCGATCCAGCAATCAGCCCCAGCATTTT	CASSRPRSSNQPQHF
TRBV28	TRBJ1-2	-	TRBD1	TGTGCCAGCACCAGCCCCGGGACAGGGTTCTTTGGCTACACCTTC	CASTSPGTGFFGYTF
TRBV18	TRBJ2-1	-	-	TGTGCCAGCTCACCTGAGCTGGAGATCGACAATGAGCAGTTCTTC	CASSPELEIDNEQFF
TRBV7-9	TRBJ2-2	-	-	TGTGCCAGCAGCTTAGGGGGGGGGCGGGCGAAGAACACCGGGGAGCTGTTTTTT	CASSLGGGRAKNTGELFF
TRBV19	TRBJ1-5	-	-	TGTGCCAGTAGTATCTCGAGACAGCTAAATCAGCCCCAGCATTTT	CASSISRQLNQPQHF
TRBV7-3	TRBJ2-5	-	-	TGTGCCAGCAGCTTACAGGGGGGCCAAGAGACCCAGTACTTC	CASSLQGGQETQYF
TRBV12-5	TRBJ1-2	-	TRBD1	TGTGCTAGTGGTTGGACAGGGGATAGGTCTGGCTACACCTTC	CASGWTGDRSGYTF
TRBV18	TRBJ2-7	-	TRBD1	TGTGCCAGCTCACCACGGGACAGCCCCTACGAGCAGTACTTC	CASSPRDSPYEQYF
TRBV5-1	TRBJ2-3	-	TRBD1	TGCGCCAGCGGGGACAGGGGGCTGACAGATACGCAGTATTTT	CASGDRGLTDTQYF
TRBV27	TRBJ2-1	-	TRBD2	TGTGCCAGCAGTTTAACAGCGGGAGGACGCAATGAGCAGTTCTTC	CASSLTAGGRNEQFF
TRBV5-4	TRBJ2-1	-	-	TGTGCCAGCAGCTTGCCAGGGGTCGACAATGAGCAGTTCTTC	CASSLPGVDNEQFF
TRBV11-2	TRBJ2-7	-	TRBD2	TGTGCCAGCAGCAGACTAGCGGGAGCCTACGAGCAGTACTTC	CASSRLAGAYEQYF
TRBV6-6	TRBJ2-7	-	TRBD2	TGTGCCAGCAGCCCGGGACTAGCGGTCGAGCAGTACTTC	CASSPGLAVEQYF
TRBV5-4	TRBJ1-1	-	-	TGTGCCAGCAGCTTGGACAGGCAAAACACTGAAGCTTTCTTT	CASSLDRQNTEAFF
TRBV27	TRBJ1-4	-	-	TGTGCCAGCAGTCCCTGGAACCTTGGGCCCGAAAAACTGTTTTTT	CASSPWNLGPEKLFF
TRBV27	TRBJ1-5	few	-	TGTGCCAGCAGTGAACAGGGCAGGCAGCCCCAGCATTTT	CASSEQGRQPQHF
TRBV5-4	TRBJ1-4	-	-	TGTGCCAGCAGCTTAGAGGGCCTCCATGAAAAACTGTTTTTT	CASSLEGLHEKLFF
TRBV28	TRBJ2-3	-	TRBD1	TGTGCCAGCAGCCACTGGGACAGGGCATATACGCAGTATTTT	CASSHWDRAYTQYF
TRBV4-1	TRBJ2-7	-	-	TGCGCCAGCAGCCAGGTCTCCGGTCGCTCAAACTACGAGCAGTACTTC	CASSQVSGRSNYEQYF
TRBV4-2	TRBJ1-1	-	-	TGTGCCAGCAGCCAAGGAACAGCTGGTTACACTGAAGCTTTCTTT	CASSQGTAGYTEAFF
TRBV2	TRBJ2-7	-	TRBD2	TGTGCCAGTCAGCAGCGGACTAGCGGCTACGAGCAGTACTTC	CASQQRTSGYEQYF
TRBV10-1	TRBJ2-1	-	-	TGCGCCAGCAGTGGCCCGGGTGGCGGTGAGCAGTTCTTC	CASSGPGGGEQFF